This section outlines one T cell receptor (beta chain) sequence together with its context. Its antigen is undetermined. CDR3 length: 14 residues. From germline, CDR1 is PRHDT and CDR2 FYEKMQ (reference sequence). The ends were cut back, 5 bases at V and 1 base at J, with 10 bases in the middle. The data derive from a study of beta chain features in type 1 diabetes. Whole-study results and caveats: Possibly, sequencing cDNA over-represented cells that had high TCR expression levels. Shorter TCRB CDR3s, moderately but significantly so, were found in Type 1 diabetes patients in all four CD4+ subsets.

Every isolated RNA sample was fully reverse transcribed, so sequencing captured expressed TCRB transcripts. Some clones are missing from TCRdb's copy, which holds only in-frame ones; the method was immunoSEQ multiplex PCR. The repertoire has approximately 250,000 clones, 16% of them found once; the top ten carry approximately 0.086%. Sequences were obtained from naive CD4+ T cells from blood. This clonotype originated in a man aged 30 to 45 with type 1 diabetes. The V and J genes are TRBV13 and TRBJ2-3; D call uncertain. The CDR3 protein is CASSLNIGTDTQYF. Written as DNA, the CDR3 is TGTGCCAGCAGCCTCAACATTGGCACAGATACGCAGTATTTT.